A single sample is the source of the 29 T cell receptor beta chains below, sequenced in a study of Tregs in tolerant kidney transplant recipients (dated by TCRdb to between 2017 and 2020). Library preparation employed the immunoSEQ multiplex PCR assay. The table comes from immuneACCESS by way of TCRdb, which keeps in-frame sequences with V and J called. Part of the clones is missing from these tables; in studies checked, under half for an unresolved V gene and the rest for unknown reasons. This sample holds 65,000 or so clones; around 87% were observed only once. 3.5% to 4.5% of the sample comes from the top ten. The sample's time point, from its label and the paper: 6 months after combined kidney and bone marrow transplant. Transplants used related donors with nonmyeloablative bone marrow transplantation; mixed chimerism was transient in the human trials. The sample consisted of CD4+ T cells from blood (PBMCs), taken 6 months after the transplant. The receptors shown here come from a human patient who received a combined kidney and bone marrow transplant. After a transplant, certain T cells may trace back to the graft donor.

V is TRBV7-2 and J is TRBJ1-1; no reliable D call. This CDR3 spans 14 amino acids. Germline CDR1 reads SGHTA; CDR2 reads FQGNSA. Trimming removed 6 bases from V and 7 bases from J, with 18 bases in between. The CDR3 sequence: CASSIFGSQLEAFF. For the CDR3, the DNA is TGTGCCAGCAGTATATTCGGGTCTCAACTTGAAGCTTTCTTT. Variable domain in full (rest from reference TRBV7-2 and TRBJ1-1): GAGVSQSPSNKVTEKGKDVELRCDPISGHTALYWYRQSLGQGLEFLIYFQGNSAPDKSGLPSDRFSAERTGGSVSTLTIQRTQQEDSAVYLCASSIFGSQLEAFFGQGTRLTVV.

CDR3 nucleotides: TGTGCCAGCAGCCAGCAGCAGGGGAACACTGAAGCTTTCTTT. Amino acid sequence: CASSQQQGNTEAFF. This sequence joins TRBV9 and TRBJ1-1; perhaps TRBD1 as D (5 bases). Germline V gives CDR1 SGDLS, CDR2 YYNGEE. V was clipped by 4 bases and J by 1 base, with 11 bases between them. This CDR3 has 14 residues.

This clone was seen a single time. V usage is TRBV2 and J usage is TRBJ2-2; tentative D call: TRBD1 (6 bases). The germline CDR1 and CDR2 sequences are SNHLY and FYNNEI. V gave up 5 bases and J gave up 2 bases, with 15 bases separating them. CDR3 length equals 16 residues. This CDR3 reads CASSQHRVENTGELFF. DNA of the CDR3: TGTGCCAGCAGTCAGCACAGGGTGGAAAACACCGGGGAGCTGTTTTTT.

The chain has TRBV7-8 and TRBJ1-5, with 8 bases matching TRBD1. The CDR3 contains 15 residues. After removal of 3 bases from V and 3 bases from J, the junction contained 4 bases not matched to a gene. CDR1 and CDR2 from the germline V gene are SGHVS and FQNEAQ. CDR3 coding DNA: TGTGCCAGCAGCTTTCGGACAGGGTTCAATCAGCCCCAGCATTTT. It translates to CASSFRTGFNQPQHF.

The genes are TRBV5-1 and TRBJ2-5; D is perhaps TRBD2 (6 bases). The CDR3 contains 16 residues. The germline gives CDR1 SGHRS, CDR2 YFSETQ. Trimming took 0 bases from V and 0 from J, leaving 12 bases between them. CDR3 DNA: TGCGCCAGCAGCTTGGCGCAATGGGGGGACCAAGAGACCCAGTACTTC. This encodes CASSLAQWGDQETQYF.

This clone was found once. The chain recombines TRBV19 with TRBJ2-1, with TRBD2 matching over 9 bases. The CDR3 totals 16 residues. Per the germline V gene, CDR1 is LNHDA and CDR2 is SQIVND (reference sequence). With 3 bases clipped from V and 4 bases from J, the junction kept 7 bases outside the gene matches. As DNA, the CDR3 is TGTGCCAGTAGTATTGGCCTAGCGGGGATGTACAATGAGCAGTTCTTC. The encoded protein is CASSIGLAGMYNEQFF.

The CDR3 coding sequence is TGTGCCGGTAGACACTCGAACACCGGGGAGCTGTTTTTT. This gives the protein CAGRHSNTGELFF. The J gene is TRBJ2-2, the V gene TRBV28, with D hard to call. CDR1 and CDR2 from the germline V gene are MDHEN and SYDVKM. V was pared by 11 bases and J by 0 bases, with 10 bases between. There are 13 residues in the CDR3. Full variable domain (missing parts from reference TRBV28 and TRBJ2-2): DVKVTQSSRYLVKRTGEKVFLECVQDMDHENMFWYRQDPGLGLRLIYFSYDVKMKEKGDIPEGYSVSREKKERFSLILESASTNQTSMYLCAGRHSNTGELFFGEGSRLTVL.

The genes are TRBV7-8 and TRBJ2-3; 9 positions agree with TRBD2. The germline V gene encodes CDR1 SGHVS and CDR2 FQNEAQ. V lost 2 bases to trimming and J lost 1 base; unmatched junction nucleotides: 10. The length of the CDR3 is 18 residues. The CDR3 DNA reads as TGTGCCAGCAGCTTATTTCTAGCGGGGACACTTGGCACAGATACGCAGTATTTT. Translated, it gives CASSLFLAGTLGTDTQYF.

J is TRBJ2-1 and V is TRBV19, with 7 bases fitting TRBD1. Germline-derived CDR1 and CDR2 are LNHDA and SQIVND (reference sequence). V shed 10 bases, J shed 3 bases, and the junction held 3 bases outside the gene matches. The CDR3 spans 12 residues. The CDR3 protein is CATRGFYNEQFF. The CDR3 nucleotides read TGTGCCACCAGGGGGTTCTACAATGAGCAGTTCTTC.

The chain recombines TRBV7-2 with TRBJ2-5; the D is unclear. This CDR3 is built from 11 residues. Germline CDR1 SGHTA, CDR2 FQGNSA. The ends were cut back, 4 bases at V and 2 bases at J, with 2 bases in the middle. CDR3 in DNA: TGTGCCAGCAGCTCTCAAGAGACCCAGTACTTC. Protein: CASSSQETQYF.

The chain joins TRBV6-5 to TRBJ1-2, with D possibly TRBD1 on 6 matching bases. Per germline, CDR1 MNHEY and CDR2 SVGAGI. Trimming removed 0 bases from V and 5 bases from J, with 7 bases in between. CDR3 size: 13 residues. Here the CDR3 reads CASSYSRGYGYTF. The CDR3 nucleotides are TGTGCCAGCAGTTACTCAAGGGGGTATGGCTACACCTTC.

The gene calls are TRBV6-1 and TRBJ2-2; D unclear. CDR1 is MNHNS, CDR2 SASEGT, per germline. The CDR3 contains 16 residues. Trimming took off 4 bases at V and 8 bases at J, with 20 bases between the two ends. CDR3 sequence: CASSGPSLGVSGELFF. The CDR3 DNA sequence: TGTGCCAGCAGTGGTCCGTCGCTAGGAGTCTCAGGGGAGCTGTTTTTT.

The V gene is TRBV5-4, the J gene TRBJ2-2, with 9 bases that match TRBD2. From germline, CDR1 is SGHNT and CDR2 YYREEE (reference sequence). The CDR3 contains 16 residues. With V trimmed by 4 bases and J by 6 bases, 10 bases remained unmatched. In nucleotides, the CDR3 is TGTGCCAGCAGCCGTCCTGGCGGGGGGGCGTCCGGGGAGCTGTTTTTT. Translation gives CASSRPGGGASGELFF.

The rearrangement joins TRBV7-6 to TRBJ2-3, with TRBD1 matching over 7 bases. The CDR3 has 14 amino acids. Germline values: CDR1 SGHVS, CDR2 FNYEAQ. V shed 7 bases, J shed 2 bases, and the junction held 6 bases outside the gene matches. Written as DNA, the CDR3 is TGTGCCAGCAAGAAGACAGGGACCACAGATACGCAGTATTTT. As protein: CASKKTGTTDTQYF.

This chain joins TRBV19 and TRBJ1-2; D call uncertain. The germline V gene encodes CDR1 LNHDA and CDR2 SQIVND (reference sequence). This CDR3 region has 10 residues. V gave up 7 bases and J gave up 6 bases, with 6 bases separating them. In DNA form, the CDR3 reads TGTGCCAGTACCTCTAATGGCTACACCTTC. As protein: CASTSNGYTF.

V is TRBV29-1 and J is TRBJ2-7, with 9 bases that match TRBD1. Germline CDR1 reads SQVTM; CDR2 reads ANQGSEA. V was clipped by 7 bases and J by 1 base; unmatched bases: 5. The CDR3 loop spans 13 amino acids. This CDR3 reads CSGSDRGSYEQYF. Here the CDR3 DNA reads TGCAGCGGTTCGGACAGGGGTTCCTACGAGCAGTACTTC.

The rearrangement uses TRBV7-3 and TRBJ2-1; TRBD1 aligns across 10 bases. The germline CDR1 and CDR2 sequences are SGHTA and FQGTGA. V lost 1 base and J lost 6; bases outside the gene matches: 6. The CDR3 consists of 16 residues. The CDR3 DNA reads as TGTGCCAGCAGCTTAAATTTCGGGACAGGGGCCAATGAGCAGTTCTTC. This gives the protein CASSLNFGTGANEQFF.

The rearrangement uses TRBV15 and TRBJ1-2; D is unclear. The CDR3 runs 14 residues. The V gene's germline CDR1 is LNHNV and CDR2 YYDKDF (reference sequence). V dropped 0 bases and J dropped 4 bases, with 9 bases sitting between them. CDR3 bases: TGTGCCACCAGCAGAGATCCCCAGTTCTATGGCTACACCTTC. Protein: CATSRDPQFYGYTF.

This clone was counted once. The rearrangement uses TRBV27 and TRBJ2-3, with 9 nucleotides matching TRBD2. The CDR3 consists of 14 residues. Trimming cost V 8 bases and J 3 bases; bases outside gene matches: 6. CDR1 and CDR2 (germline): MNHEY, SMNVEV (reference sequence). CDR3 nucleotides: TGTGCCAGCCAGACTAGCGGTCGGACAGATACGCAGTATTTT. This translates into CASQTSGRTDTQYF.

This clone came up a few times. Here the CDR3 reads CASSPSPGSGNTIYF. The CDR3, as DNA: TGTGCCAGCAGTCCTTCACCAGGGTCTGGAAACACCATATATTTT. The chain is built from TRBV27 and TRBJ1-3; TRBD1 might be the D (5 bases). V was cut by 5 bases and J by 1 base, with 12 bases left in between. This CDR3 comprises 15 residues. Germline CDR1 and CDR2: MNHEY and SMNVEV (reference sequence).

The chain employs TRBV7-2 and TRBJ2-2; 14 bases align to TRBD2. With V trimmed by 5 bases and J by 6 bases, 8 bases remained unmatched. The germline V gene has CDR1 SGHTA and CDR2 FQGNSA. The CDR3 contains 17 residues. The CDR3 region has the DNA TGTGCCAGCAGCATGACTAGCGGGAGGGCCCCAGCCGGGGAGCTGTTTTTT. This encodes CASSMTSGRAPAGELFF.

This clone has only a few counts. The chain joins TRBV7-3 to TRBJ2-1; 9 bases are shared with TRBD2. The CDR3 spans 15 residues. The J segment lost 6 bases and the V segment lost 5 bases, leaving 8 bases of the junction unmatched. Germline V gene sequence: CDR1 SGHTA, CDR2 FQGTGA. This chain's CDR3 is CASSPSGTSPNEQFF. CDR3 nucleotide sequence: TGTGCCAGCAGCCCAAGCGGGACTAGCCCCAATGAGCAGTTCTTC.

The chain combines TRBV5-4 with TRBJ2-5, with TRBD1 as a possible D gene (6 bases). The CDR3 runs 16 residues. The V gene lost 0 bases and the J gene lost 4 bases, with 16 bases spanning the gap. Germline assignment: CDR1 SGHNT and CDR2 YYREEE (reference sequence). The CDR3 loop reads CASSLDRALVRETQYF. CDR3 nucleotides: TGTGCCAGCAGCTTGGACAGGGCGTTAGTCCGAGAGACCCAGTACTTC.

The rearrangement joins TRBV19 to TRBJ1-5; D might be TRBD1 (6 bases). Trimming removed 4 bases at V and 2 bases at J, with 15 bases between. This CDR3 has 16 amino acids. Per the germline V gene, CDR1 is LNHDA and CDR2 is SQIVND (reference sequence). The CDR3 is CASSTNRQEGNQPQHF. CDR3 sequence (DNA): TGTGCCAGTAGTACAAACCGACAGGAGGGCAATCAGCCCCAGCATTTT.

The V and J genes are TRBV7-3 and TRBJ2-3; D ambiguous. V was pared by 5 bases and J by 2 bases, with 11 bases between. Germline assignment: CDR1 SGHTA and CDR2 FQGTGA. The CDR3 is made up of 14 amino acids. This CDR3 reads CASSPRPHTDTQYF. The CDR3 region has the DNA TGTGCCAGCAGCCCGAGGCCGCACACAGATACGCAGTATTTT.

The rearrangement uses TRBV18 and TRBJ1-5, with D uncertain. Trimming left V 3 bases short and J 6 bases short, with 12 bases between. CDR3 length: 14 residues. Germline V gene lookup returns CDR1 KGHSH and CDR2 LQKENI. The chain's CDR3 is CASSPTEGSQPQHF. CDR3 nucleotide sequence: TGTGCCAGCTCACCGACCGAGGGAAGTCAGCCCCAGCATTTT.

V usage is TRBV7-2 and J usage is TRBJ2-4; 10 bases align to TRBD2. V shed 5 bases, J shed 8 bases, and the junction held 6 bases outside the gene matches. Germline lookup yields CDR1 SGHTA and CDR2 FQGNSA. The CDR3 length is 14 residues. CDR3: CASSPSGGAYIQYF. The CDR3 region has the DNA TGTGCCAGCAGCCCAAGCGGGGGGGCATACATTCAGTACTTC.

The V call is TRBV7-2, the J call TRBJ2-7; 11 bases map to TRBD1. The CDR3 consists of 15 residues. Germline CDR1 reads SGHTA; CDR2 reads FQGNSA. The J segment lost 3 bases and the V segment lost 0 bases, leaving 1 base of the junction unmatched. This CDR3 reads CASSLAGQGDYEQYF. CDR3 bases: TGTGCCAGCAGCTTAGCGGGACAGGGGGACTACGAGCAGTACTTC.

The chain combines TRBV4-2 with TRBJ1-2; TRBD1 is a possible D gene (6 bases). The length of the CDR3 is 16 residues. Between the trimmed V and J ends, which lost 3 bases and 0 bases, there was a span of 14 bases. CDR1 is LGHNA and CDR2 is YNFKEQ in the germline V gene. The CDR3 region is CASSHGSQGPNYGYTF. DNA of the CDR3: TGTGCCAGCAGCCACGGATCACAGGGCCCTAACTATGGCTACACCTTC.